This TCR beta chain derives from a study of T cells in tumors after PD-1 blockade. Study-wide context: Patients had no prior checkpoint blockade, systemic immunosuppressants, or anti-cancer therapy within 4 weeks. Peripheral blood samples averaged about 33,000 unique clonotypes and over 95,000 templates.

V shed 6 bases and J shed 6 bases, with 11 bases lying between them. The CDR3 consists of 12 residues. Profiled with immunoSEQ multiplex PCR; TCRdb holds only in-frame clones, not every one. Of about 25,000 clones in the sample, 70% to 85% were seen once. Template: tumor biopsy or peripheral blood genomic DNA, about 550-6,500 ng per sample. Sequenced here: PBMCs, sampled after anti-PD-1 treatment. The chain has TRBV12-3 or TRBV12-4 and TRBJ1-1; D ambiguous. The sequence was obtained from a human donor with basal cell carcinoma. CDR3 amino acids: CASRLSWAEAFF. Here the CDR3 DNA reads TGTGCCAGCAGGCTAAGTTGGGCTGAAGCTTTCTTT.